This T cell receptor (beta chain) was recovered during a study of CD8 T cells in ankylosing spondylitis. Quantitative molecular-barcoded 5'-RACE generated the TCR beta libraries. Each CDR3 protein gets one entry after TCRdb re-called the 5' RACE reads with MiXCR. The profile covers about 130,000 distinct CDR3 sequences, with over 6% appearing a single time and approximately 12% taken by the ten largest. General study points: Matched synovial fluid from ankylosing spondylitis patients was reported to be enriched for disease-linked clones.

This clonotype came up many times. Its antigen is not identified. This CDR3 has 14 amino acids. From germline, CDR1 is SGHTA and CDR2 FQGTGA. Trimming stripped 1 base from V and 2 bases from J, with 9 bases between. The sequence was obtained from a male donor with ankylosing spondylitis or in good health (not recorded which). Sequencing was done on a sample of blood, either unsorted or a sorted T cell fraction (not recorded which). The chain uses TRBV7-3 and TRBJ2-7, with a weak D call TRBD2 (5 bases). The CDR3, as DNA: TGTGCCAGCAGCTTAATCTCCGGGACCTACGAGCAGTACTTC. The encoded protein is CASSLISGTYEQYF.